What follows is one T cell receptor (beta chain) and its context. TCRdb's table, derived via immunoSEQ multiplex PCR, lists solely in-frame clones and lacks some. The sample yields just over 250,000 clones, roughly 86% seen once. These data come from a study of blood T cell repertoires in COVID-19. Across the whole study: Researchers got acute and convalescent COVID-19 samples from the United States, Italy and Spain. PBMCs, B-cell-depleted T cells, or T cells were the source of the cDNA or gDNA that made up the material.

V lost 3 bases and J 0 bases, leaving 13 bases between the germline ends. Germline CDR1 is SGHDT and CDR2 is YYEEEE. The CDR3 is 15 residues long. The chain has TRBV5-6 and TRBJ2-7; D possibly corresponds to TRBD1 (6 bases). The sequence derives from a middle-aged man who had recovered from COVID-19. The source material was peripheral blood. In DNA, the CDR3 is TGTGCCAGCAGCTATGGAACAGGGAGCTCCTACGAGCAGTACTTC. It is translated as CASSYGTGSSYEQYF.